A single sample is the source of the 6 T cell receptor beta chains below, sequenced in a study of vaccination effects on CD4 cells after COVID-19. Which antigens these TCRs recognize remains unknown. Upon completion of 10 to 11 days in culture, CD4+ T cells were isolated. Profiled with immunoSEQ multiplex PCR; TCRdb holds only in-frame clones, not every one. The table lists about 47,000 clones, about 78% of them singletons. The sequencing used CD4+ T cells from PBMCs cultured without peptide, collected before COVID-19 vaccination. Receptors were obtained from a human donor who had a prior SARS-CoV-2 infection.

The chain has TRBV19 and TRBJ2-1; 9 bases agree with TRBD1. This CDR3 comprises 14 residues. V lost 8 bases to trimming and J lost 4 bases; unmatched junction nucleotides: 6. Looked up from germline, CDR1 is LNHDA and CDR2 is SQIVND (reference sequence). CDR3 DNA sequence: TGTGCCAGTTGTAGGGGACAGGGTTACAATGAGCAGTTCTTC. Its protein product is CASCRGQGYNEQFF.

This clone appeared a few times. The CDR3 region is CASSSGTVNEKLFF. As DNA, the CDR3 is TGTGCCAGCAGCTCCGGGACAGTGAATGAAAAACTGTTTTTT. The genes are TRBV5-4 and TRBJ1-4; 7 nucleotides agree with TRBD1. Germline V gives CDR1 SGHNT, CDR2 YYREEE (reference sequence). V dropped 3 bases and J dropped 5; count of bases not matched to a gene: 4. The CDR3 has 14 amino acids.

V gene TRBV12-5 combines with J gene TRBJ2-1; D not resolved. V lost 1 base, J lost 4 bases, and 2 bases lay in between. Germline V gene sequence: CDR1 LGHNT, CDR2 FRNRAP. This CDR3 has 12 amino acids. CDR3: CASGLEYNEQFF. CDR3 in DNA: TGTGCTAGTGGTTTGGAGTACAATGAGCAGTTCTTC.

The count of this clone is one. The CDR3 nucleotides are TGTGCCGCGGCCCCCCATAGATGGCAGGGTTTGCGGTATGGCTACACCTTC. The encoded protein is CAAAPHRWQGLRYGYTF. V gene TRBV19 combines with J gene TRBJ1-2; maybe TRBD1 (5 bases). The CDR3 covers 17 residues. Trimming took 11 bases from V and 5 from J, leaving 30 bases between them. Germline V CDR1 and CDR2: LNHDA, SQIVND (reference sequence).

The CDR3 coding sequence is TGTGCCAGCAGCTCGGGGGTGATGAAACAAGAGACCCAGTACTTC. This encodes CASSSGVMKQETQYF. This chain joins TRBV5-4 and TRBJ2-5, with D maybe TRBD2 (6 bases). Trimming took off 3 bases at V and 2 bases at J, with 14 bases between the two ends. The CDR3 extends over 15 amino acids. CDR1 SGHNT and CDR2 YYREEE come from the germline V gene (reference sequence).

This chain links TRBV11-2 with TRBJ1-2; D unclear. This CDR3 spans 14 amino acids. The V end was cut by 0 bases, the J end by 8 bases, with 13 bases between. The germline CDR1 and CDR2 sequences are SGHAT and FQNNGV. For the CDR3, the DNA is TGTGCCAGCAGCTTAGAAGCCGGGGTGGGGGGCTACACCTTC. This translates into CASSLEAGVGGYTF.